The present entry profiles one T cell receptor beta chain with its context. Its antigen is not known. The data were obtained in a study of OX40 agonist ivuxolimab in advanced cancers. Across the whole study: Patients were given ivuxolimab, an antibody that agonizes OX40 (CD134). From roughly 20 to 85 years was the age range, with a mean of around 56 years, and approximately 84% were male.

Data came from immunoSEQ multiplex PCR; TCRdb stores just in-frame clones and leaves some out. Among approximately 70,000 clones listed, nearly 90% were seen once. Study conclusions and caveats: Relative to CD4+, CD8+ T cells held more expanded clones on average.

The V end lost 6 bases, the J end lost 2 bases, and 12 bases lay between the germline ends. This CDR3 has 14 residues. Germline V lookup: CDR1 SNHLY, CDR2 FYNNEI. The receptor comes from an adult with an advanced solid tumor such as melanoma, head and neck, liver or kidney cancer. The V gene is TRBV2, the J gene TRBJ2-3; no firm D call. The specimen comprised CD4+ or CD8+ T cells sorted from blood, sampled in a trial of the OX40 agonist ivuxolimab. The DNA of the CDR3 is TGTGCCAGCAGCGCGGAGCGCCTCACAGATACGCAGTATTTT. It codes for CASSAERLTDTQYF.